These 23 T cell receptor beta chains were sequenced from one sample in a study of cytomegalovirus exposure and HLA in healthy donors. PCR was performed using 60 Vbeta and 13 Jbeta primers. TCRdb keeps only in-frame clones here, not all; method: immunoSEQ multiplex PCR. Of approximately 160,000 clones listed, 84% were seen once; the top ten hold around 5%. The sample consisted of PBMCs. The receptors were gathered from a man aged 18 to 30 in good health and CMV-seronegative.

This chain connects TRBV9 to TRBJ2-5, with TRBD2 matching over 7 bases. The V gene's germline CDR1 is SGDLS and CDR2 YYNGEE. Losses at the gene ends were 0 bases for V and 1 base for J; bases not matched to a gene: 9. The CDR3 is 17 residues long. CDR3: CASSVDPLGGTQETQYF. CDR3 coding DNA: TGTGCCAGCAGCGTAGACCCCCTGGGGGGGACCCAAGAGACCCAGTACTTC. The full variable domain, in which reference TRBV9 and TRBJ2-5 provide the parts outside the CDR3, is DSGVTQTPKHLITATGQRVTLRCSPRSGDLSVYWYQQSLDQGLQFLIQYYNGEERAKGNILERFSAQQFPDLHSELNLSSLELGDSALYFCASSVDPLGGTQETQYFGPGTRLLVL.

CDR3 loop: CASSTGAGEQYF. CDR3 coding DNA: TGTGCCAGTAGTACAGGGGCAGGCGAGCAGTACTTC. This chain connects TRBV19 to TRBJ2-7; TRBD1 might be the D (6 bases). This CDR3 contains 12 residues. Germline CDR1 reads LNHDA; CDR2 reads SQIVND (reference sequence). Trimming took 4 bases from V and 6 from J, leaving 10 bases between them.

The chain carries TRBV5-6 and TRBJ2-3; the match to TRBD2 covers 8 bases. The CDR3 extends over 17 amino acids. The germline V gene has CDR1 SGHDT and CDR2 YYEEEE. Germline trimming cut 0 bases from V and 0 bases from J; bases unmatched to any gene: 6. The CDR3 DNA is TGTGCCAGCAGCTTGGCCCTGACGGGGGGGAGCACAGATACGCAGTATTTT. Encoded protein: CASSLALTGGSTDTQYF.

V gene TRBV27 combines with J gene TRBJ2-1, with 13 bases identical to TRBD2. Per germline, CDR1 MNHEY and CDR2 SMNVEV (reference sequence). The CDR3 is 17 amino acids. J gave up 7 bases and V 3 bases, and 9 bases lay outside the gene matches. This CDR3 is CASSFLTGLAGTNEQFF. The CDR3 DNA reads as TGTGCCAGCAGTTTTCTTACGGGACTAGCGGGAACAAATGAGCAGTTCTTC.

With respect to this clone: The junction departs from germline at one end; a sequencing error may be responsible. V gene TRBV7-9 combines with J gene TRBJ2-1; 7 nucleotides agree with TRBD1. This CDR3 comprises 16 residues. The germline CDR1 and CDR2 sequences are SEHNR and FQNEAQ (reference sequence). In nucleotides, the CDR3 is TGTTCCAGCAGCTCCCCGAAGGACAGGAGATACAATGAGCAGTTCTTC. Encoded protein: CSSSSPKDRRYNEQFF.

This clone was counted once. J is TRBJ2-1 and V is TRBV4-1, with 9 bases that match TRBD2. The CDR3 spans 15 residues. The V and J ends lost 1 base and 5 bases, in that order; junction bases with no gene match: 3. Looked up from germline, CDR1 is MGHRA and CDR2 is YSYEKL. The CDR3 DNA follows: TGCGCCAGCAGCCAAGGGCTAGCGGGGAACAATGAGCAGTTCTTC. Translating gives CASSQGLAGNNEQFF.

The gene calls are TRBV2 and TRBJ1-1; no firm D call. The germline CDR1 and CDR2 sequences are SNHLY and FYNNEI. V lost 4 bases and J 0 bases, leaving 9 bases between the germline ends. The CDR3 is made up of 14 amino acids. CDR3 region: CASSANRLNTEAFF. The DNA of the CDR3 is TGTGCCAGCAGTGCGAACAGACTGAACACTGAAGCTTTCTTT.

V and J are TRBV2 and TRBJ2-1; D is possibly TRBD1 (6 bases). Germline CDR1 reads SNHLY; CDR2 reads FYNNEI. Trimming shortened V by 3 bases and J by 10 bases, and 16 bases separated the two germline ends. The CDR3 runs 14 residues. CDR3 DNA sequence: TGTGCCAGCAGTGAGGGCAGGGGAAGGGTCGAGCAGTTCTTC. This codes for CASSEGRGRVEQFF.

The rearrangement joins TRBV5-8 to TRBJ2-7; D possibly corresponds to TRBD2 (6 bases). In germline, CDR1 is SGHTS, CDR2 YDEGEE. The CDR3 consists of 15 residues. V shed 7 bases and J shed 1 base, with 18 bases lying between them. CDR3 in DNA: TGTGCCAGCCGCCGCGGGTCAGGGAGGTCCTACGAGCAGTACTTC. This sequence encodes CASRRGSGRSYEQYF. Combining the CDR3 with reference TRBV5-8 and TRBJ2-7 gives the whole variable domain EAGVTQSPTHLIKTRGQQATLRCSPISGHTSVYWYQQALGLGLQFLLWYDEGEERNRGNFPPRFSGRQFPNYSSELNVNALELEDSALYLCASRRGSGRSYEQYFGPGTRLTVT.

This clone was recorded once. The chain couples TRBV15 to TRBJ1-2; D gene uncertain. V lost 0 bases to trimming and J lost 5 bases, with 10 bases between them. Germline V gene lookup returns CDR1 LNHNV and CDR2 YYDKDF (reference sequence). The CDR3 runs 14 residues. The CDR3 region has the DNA TGTGCCACCAGCAGAGAGGACGGGAGGTATGGCTACACCTTC. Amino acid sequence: CATSREDGRYGYTF.

CDR3 DNA: TGTGCCAGCAGTCCGACAGGGTTCACCGGGGAGCTGTTTTTT. It codes for CASSPTGFTGELFF. The chain has TRBV7-9 and TRBJ2-2; 7 bases agree with TRBD1. CDR1 and CDR2 (germline): SEHNR, FQNEAQ (reference sequence). The CDR3 runs to 14 residues. J gave up 4 bases and V 6 bases, and 5 bases lay outside the gene matches.

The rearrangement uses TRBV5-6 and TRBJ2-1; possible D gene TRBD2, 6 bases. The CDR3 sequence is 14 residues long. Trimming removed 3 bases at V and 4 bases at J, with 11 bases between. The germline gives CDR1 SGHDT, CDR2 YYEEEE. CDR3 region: CASSWAGGYNEQFF. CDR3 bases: TGTGCCAGCAGCTGGGCTGGGGGGTACAATGAGCAGTTCTTC.

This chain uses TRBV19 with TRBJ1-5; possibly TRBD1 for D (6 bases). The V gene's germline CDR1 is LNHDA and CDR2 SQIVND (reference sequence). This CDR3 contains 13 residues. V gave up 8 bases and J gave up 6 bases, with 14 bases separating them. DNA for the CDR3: TGTGCCAGTGCGCAGGGGACAATTCAGCCCCAGCATTTT. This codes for CASAQGTIQPQHF.

CDR3 bases: TGTGCCAGCAGCGGGGGGCTCAGGGGGGAGACCTACGAGCAGTACTTC. Translation gives CASSGGLRGETYEQYF. V usage is TRBV7-6 and J usage is TRBJ2-7; perhaps TRBD1 as D (7 bases). V lost 5 bases, J lost 2 bases, and 19 bases lay in between. This CDR3 is 16 amino acids long. CDR1 is SGHVS, CDR2 FNYEAQ, per germline.

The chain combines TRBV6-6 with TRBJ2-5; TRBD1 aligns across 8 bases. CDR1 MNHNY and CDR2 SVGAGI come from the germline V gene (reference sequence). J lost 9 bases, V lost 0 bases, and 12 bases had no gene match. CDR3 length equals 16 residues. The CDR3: CASSYSSQGAPLAQYF. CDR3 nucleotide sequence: TGTGCCAGCAGTTACTCGAGTCAGGGGGCGCCTCTGGCCCAGTACTTC.

CDR3 DNA: TGCGCCAGCAGCCTAACTAGCCCATCCTACGAGCAGTACTTC. Protein product: CASSLTSPSYEQYF. This rearrangement joins TRBV5-1 to TRBJ2-7, with TRBD2 as a possible D gene (6 bases). Germline CDR1 reads SGHRS; CDR2 reads YFSETQ. The CDR3 has 14 amino acids. The germline V and J ends were trimmed by 4 bases and 1 base, with 12 bases remaining between them.

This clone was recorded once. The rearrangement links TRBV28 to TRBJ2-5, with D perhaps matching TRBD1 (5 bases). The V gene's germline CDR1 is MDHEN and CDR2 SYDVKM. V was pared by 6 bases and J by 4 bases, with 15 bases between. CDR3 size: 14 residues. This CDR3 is CASRISTDTETQYF. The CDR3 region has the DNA TGTGCCAGCAGGATATCTACGGACACAGAGACCCAGTACTTC.

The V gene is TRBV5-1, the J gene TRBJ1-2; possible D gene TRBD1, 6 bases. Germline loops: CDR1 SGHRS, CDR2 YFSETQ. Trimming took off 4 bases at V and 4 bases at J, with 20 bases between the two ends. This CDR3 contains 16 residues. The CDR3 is CASSPGGQSIPYGYTF. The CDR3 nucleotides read TGCGCCAGCAGCCCGGGAGGACAGAGTATACCCTATGGCTACACCTTC.

The CDR3 bases are TGTGCCAGCGGGGGGAGGGTAGCCAAAAACATTCAGTACTTC. As protein: CASGGRVAKNIQYF. This chain connects TRBV2 to TRBJ2-4; 7 bases fit TRBD2. The CDR3 runs 14 residues. V lost 8 bases and J lost 0; bases outside the gene matches: 4. CDR1 is SNHLY and CDR2 is FYNNEI in the germline V gene.

DNA of the CDR3: TGTGCCAGCAGCTTTGGGACTAGCGGGAGTTGGGAGACCCAGTACTTC. Translating gives CASSFGTSGSWETQYF. The V gene is TRBV7-6, the J gene TRBJ2-5, with 14 bases fitting TRBD2. CDR1 and CDR2 (germline): SGHVS, FNYEAQ. This CDR3 has 16 amino acids. V lost 3 bases to trimming and J lost 5 bases; unmatched junction nucleotides: 5.

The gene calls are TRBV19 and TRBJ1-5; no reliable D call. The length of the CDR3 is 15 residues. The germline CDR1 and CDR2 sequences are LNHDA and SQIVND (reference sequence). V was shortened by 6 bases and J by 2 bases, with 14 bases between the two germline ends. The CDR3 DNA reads TGTGCCAGTAGCATTCGGGGAGGAGGCAATCAGCCCCAGCATTTT. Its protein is CASSIRGGGNQPQHF. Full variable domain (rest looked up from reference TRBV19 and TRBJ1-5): DGGITQSPKYLFRKEGQNVTLSCEQNLNHDAMYWYRQDPGQGLRLIYYSQIVNDFQKGDIAEGYSVSREKKESFPLTVTSAQKNPTAFYLCASSIRGGGNQPQHFGDGTRLSIL.

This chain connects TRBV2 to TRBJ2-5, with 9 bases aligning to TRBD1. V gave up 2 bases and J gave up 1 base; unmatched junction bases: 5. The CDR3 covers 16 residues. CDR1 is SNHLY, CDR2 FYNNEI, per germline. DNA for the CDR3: TGTGCCAGCAGTGAATTTGGGACAGGGTTCCAAGAGACCCAGTACTTC. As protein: CASSEFGTGFQETQYF.

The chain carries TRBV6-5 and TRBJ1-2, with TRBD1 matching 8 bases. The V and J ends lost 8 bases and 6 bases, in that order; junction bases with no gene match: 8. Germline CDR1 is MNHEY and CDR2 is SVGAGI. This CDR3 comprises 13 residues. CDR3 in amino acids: CASGDRPVDGYTF. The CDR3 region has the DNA TGTGCCAGCGGGGACAGGCCGGTCGATGGCTACACCTTC.